Listed below are T cell receptor beta chains from one sample, sequenced in a study of cytomegalovirus exposure and HLA in healthy donors. The assay was immunoSEQ multiplex PCR, and TCRdb's table has in-frame clones only and misses some. The sample has 90,000 to 100,000 clones, around 76% seen once. Material for sequencing was PBMCs. Receptors originate from an older woman in good health and CMV-seropositive. Each CDR3 is given with its conserved first and last residue. D genes are given only for firm matches. Size is omitted from some rows. Given values are once, few, many or a class for expanded clones.

j_gene	v_gene	abundance	d_gene	CDR3aa	CDR3nt
TRBJ2-3	TRBV2	-	-	CASVHIAADTQYF	TGTGCCAGCGTGCACATCGCAGCAGATACGCAGTATTTT
TRBJ2-2	TRBV11-2	-	-	CASRPLAGFTGELFF	TGTGCCAGCAGACCTCTGGCGGGATTCACCGGGGAGCTGTTTTTT
TRBJ2-7	TRBV29-1	-	TRBD2	CSVKTSGRANYREQYF	TGCAGCGTCAAGACTAGCGGGAGGGCCAATTATCGCGAGCAGTACTTC
TRBJ1-1	TRBV9	-	-	CASSVSWNTEAFF	TGTGCCAGCAGCGTGTCCTGGAACACTGAAGCTTTCTTT
TRBJ2-7	TRBV7-8	-	-	CASSPGPYEQYF	TGTGCCAGCAGCCCGGGTCCCTACGAGCAGTACTTC
TRBJ2-3	TRBV6-1	-	TRBD2	CASTELAGNTDTQYF	TGTGCCAGCACCGAACTAGCGGGAAATACAGATACGCAGTATTTT
TRBJ2-7	TRBV2	-	-	CASTSTGITYEQYF	TGTGCCAGCACTAGTACAGGGATCACCTACGAGCAGTACTTC
TRBJ2-7	TRBV6-6	-	-	CASSSRVLEQYF	TGTGCCAGCAGTTCCAGGGTGTTGGAGCAGTACTTC
TRBJ2-4	TRBV6-1	-	-	CASREWGVAKNIQYF	TGTGCCAGCAGGGAGTGGGGGGTAGCCAAAAACATTCAGTACTTC
TRBJ1-2	TRBV6-6	few	-	CASSSGLEGYGYTF	TGTGCCAGCAGTTCAGGGTTGGAGGGCTATGGCTACACCTTC